The 23 T cell receptor beta chains in this list originate from one sample, sequenced in a study of T cells after somatic rescue of genetic block. Using immunoSEQ multiplex PCR, the repertoire was profiled, and TCRdb retains in-frame clones only, with some absent. The sample shows some 67,000 clones, 90% to 95% of them seen only once. Sequencing used peripheral blood mononuclear cells (PBMCs). The receptors shown here come from a man aged 35-49 years.

A few counts support this clone. The rearrangement uses TRBV18 and TRBJ2-6; D perhaps matches TRBD2 (5 bases). Per germline, CDR1 KGHSH and CDR2 LQKENI. This CDR3 comprises 15 residues. Trimming removed 8 bases at V and 1 base at J, with 12 bases between. CDR3 nucleotide sequence: TGTGCCAGCCGAGGGCGAAATTCTGGGGCCAACGTCCTGACTTTC. It codes for CASRGRNSGANVLTF.

This sequence joins TRBV6-5 and TRBJ2-7; 9 nucleotides agree with TRBD1. The germline V gene encodes CDR1 MNHEY and CDR2 SVGAGI. The CDR3 contains 15 residues. V dropped 6 bases and J dropped 1; count of bases not matched to a gene: 7. The DNA for the CDR3 is TGTGCCAGCAGGACCCCGGGACAGGGTTCCTACGAGCAGTACTTC. It yields the protein CASRTPGQGSYEQYF.

The V and J genes are TRBV27 and TRBJ2-7, with 8 bases identical to TRBD1. Germline lookup yields CDR1 MNHEY and CDR2 SMNVEV (reference sequence). This CDR3 has 15 amino acids. V lost 1 base to trimming and J lost 3 bases; unmatched junction nucleotides: 5. The CDR3 DNA follows: TGTGCCAGCAGTTTATTGACAGGGGCAAACTACGAGCAGTACTTC. Translating it yields CASSLLTGANYEQYF.

J is TRBJ1-1 and V is TRBV27; TRBD1 matches 9 bases. Losses at the gene ends were 6 bases for V and 2 bases for J; bases not matched to a gene: 4. This CDR3 has 14 residues. CDR1 is MNHEY and CDR2 is SMNVEV in the germline V gene (reference sequence). CDR3 in DNA: TGTGCCAGCAGCAAGGGACAGGGAAACACTGAAGCTTTCTTT. Amino acid sequence: CASSKGQGNTEAFF.

This clone was detected only a few times. The chain combines TRBV28 with TRBJ1-5; 7 bases map to TRBD1. The CDR3 runs to 15 residues. J gave up 6 bases and V 3 bases, and 8 bases lay outside the gene matches. The germline V gene encodes CDR1 MDHEN and CDR2 SYDVKM. The CDR3 sequence is CASSFSDRDRQPQHF. As DNA, the CDR3 is TGTGCCAGCAGTTTCTCCGACAGGGACCGTCAGCCCCAGCATTTT.

The V gene is TRBV19, the J gene TRBJ1-1; weak D call: TRBD1 (5 bases). Trimming stripped 6 bases from V and 6 bases from J, with 17 bases between. This CDR3 region has 14 residues. Germline CDR1 reads LNHDA; CDR2 reads SQIVND (reference sequence). The CDR3 nucleotides are TGTGCCAGTAGGCGGGACGGGGTCTTGGCTGAAGCTTTCTTT. It yields the protein CASRRDGVLAEAFF.

V usage is TRBV6-5 and J usage is TRBJ2-2, with unresolved D. The germline gives CDR1 MNHEY, CDR2 SVGAGI. V was trimmed by 5 bases and J by 3 bases, leaving 10 bases between them. The CDR3 length is 14 residues. This CDR3 reads CASSDRPDTGELFF. The CDR3 region has the DNA TGTGCCAGCAGTGACCGACCCGACACCGGGGAGCTGTTTTTT.

The DNA for the CDR3 is TGTGCCTGGAATAACAGGGTTCCAGAGACCCAGTACTTC. Its protein product is CAWNNRVPETQYF. The V and J genes are TRBV30 and TRBJ2-5; tentatively, D is TRBD1 (6 bases). V lost 4 bases and J 4 bases, leaving 13 bases between the germline ends. CDR1 is GTSNPN, CDR2 SVGIG, per germline (reference sequence). The CDR3 sequence is 13 residues long.

This chain joins TRBV5-4 and TRBJ2-1; perhaps TRBD2 as D (6 bases). Trimming stripped 7 bases from V and 1 base from J, with 15 bases between. CDR1 and CDR2 (germline): SGHNT, YYREEE (reference sequence). This CDR3 contains 15 residues. The CDR3 bases are TGTGCCAGCGCACCTGGGCGGGGTTCCTACAATGAGCAGTTCTTC. It yields the protein CASAPGRGSYNEQFF. Based on the CDR3 plus reference TRBV5-4 and TRBJ2-1, the full variable domain is ETGVTQSPTHLIKTRGQQVTLRCSSQSGHNTVSWYQQALGQGPQFIFQYYREEENGRGNFPPRFSGLQFPNYSSELNVNALELDDSALYLCASAPGRGSYNEQFFGPGTRLTVL.

The rearrangement uses TRBV29-1 and TRBJ1-1; tentative D call: TRBD1 (5 bases). The CDR3 has 14 amino acids. Deletions cut 0 bases from V and 5 bases from J, with 13 bases between. Germline CDR1 is SQVTM and CDR2 is ANQGSEA. CDR3 region: CSVEDRAPETEAFF. CDR3 DNA: TGCAGCGTTGAAGACAGGGCCCCTGAAACTGAAGCTTTCTTT.

The rearrangement uses TRBV14 and TRBJ2-2; possibly TRBD2 for D (5 bases). Trimming shortened V by 5 bases and J by 7 bases, and 17 bases separated the two germline ends. Per the germline V gene, CDR1 is SGHDN and CDR2 is FVKESK. This CDR3 spans 15 amino acids. Here the CDR3 reads CASSTRLLAGGELFF. The CDR3 DNA reads TGTGCCAGCAGCACCCGACTTTTGGCGGGCGGGGAGCTGTTTTTT.

The chain combines TRBV7-9 with TRBJ2-1, with D possibly being TRBD2 (6 bases). The germline V gene has CDR1 SEHNR and CDR2 FQNEAQ (reference sequence). The CDR3 has 15 residues. Trimming took 1 base from V and 6 from J, leaving 13 bases between them. The CDR3 DNA reads as TGTGCCAGCAGCTTAGGGCTGCGGGGTATCAATGAGCAGTTCTTC. Encoded protein: CASSLGLRGINEQFF. Drawing the rest from reference TRBV7-9 and TRBJ2-1, the complete variable domain is DTGVSQNPRHKITKRGQNVTFRCDPISEHNRLYWYRQTLGQGPEFLTYFQNEAQLEKSRLLSDRFSAERPKGSFSTLEIQRTEQGDSAMYLCASSLGLRGINEQFFGPGTRLTVL.

The chain uses TRBV25-1 and TRBJ2-7; weak D call: TRBD2 (6 bases). Germline assignment: CDR1 MGHDK and CDR2 SYGVNS. The CDR3 is 16 residues long. Trimming removed 3 bases from V and 5 bases from J, with 20 bases in between. CDR3 nucleotide sequence: TGTGCCAGCAGTGACCCCGGGACTGCAGCTCGGGACGAGCAGTACTTC. As protein: CASSDPGTAARDEQYF.

The DNA of the CDR3 is TGTGCCAGCAGACGGGACAGCTCCTACGAGCAGTACTTC. It yields the protein CASRRDSSYEQYF. The rearrangement links TRBV7-8 to TRBJ2-7, with 7 bases that match TRBD1. Germline trimming cut 6 bases from V and 0 bases from J; bases unmatched to any gene: 2. The CDR3 covers 13 residues. Germline V gene data show CDR1 as SGHVS and CDR2 as FQNEAQ.

In regard to this clone: Other DNA sequences in the sample encode the same CDR3. The chain carries TRBV6-5 and TRBJ2-5; D could derive from TRBD1 or TRBD2 (5 bases each). CDR3 length equals 15 residues. V gave up 5 bases and J gave up 7 bases, with 20 bases separating them. In germline, CDR1 is MNHEY, CDR2 SVGAGI. The CDR3 DNA is TGTGCCAGCAGTCGAACTTTGACGGGGACGGGGACCCAGTACTTC. Encoded protein: CASSRTLTGTGTQYF.

This clone has only a few counts. The chain links TRBV7-9 to TRBJ2-2; unclear D gene. The CDR3 is 12 residues long. Per germline, CDR1 SEHNR and CDR2 FQNEAQ (reference sequence). V was cut by 8 bases and J by 6 bases, with 10 bases left in between. The CDR3 DNA is TGTGCCAGCCACGCCGGGTCCGGGGAGCTGTTTTTT. The encoded protein is CASHAGSGELFF.

This clone occurred once. The CDR3 DNA reads as TGTGCCAGCTCCTTTTTTGGGGGGCTTAGCGGGAGGGGTGAGCAGTACTTC. Translated, it gives CASSFFGGLSGRGEQYF. The chain links TRBV5-6 to TRBJ2-7, with 11 bases identical to TRBD2. CDR1 and CDR2 (germline): SGHDT, YYEEEE. Trimming removed 7 bases from V and 7 bases from J; junction bases left unmatched: 19. The CDR3 is made up of 17 amino acids.

DNA of the CDR3: TGCGCCAGCAACCGGGACCCCGGCTCCTCGCAGTACTTC. Translating gives CASNRDPGSSQYF. This chain joins TRBV5-1 and TRBJ2-7; D might be TRBD1 or TRBD2, each matching 5 bases. The CDR3 length is 13 residues. V was pared by 6 bases and J by 9 bases, with 19 bases between. Germline loops: CDR1 SGHRS, CDR2 YFSETQ. The full variable domain, rest sourced from reference TRBV5-1 and TRBJ2-7, is KAGVTQTPRYLIKTRGQQVTLSCSPISGHRSVSWYQQTPGQGLQFLFEYFSETQRNKGNFPGRFSGRQFSNSRSEMNVSTLELGDSALYLCASNRDPGSSQYFGPGTRLTVT.

This CDR3 is CASSPKLRETQYF. The CDR3 coding sequence is TGTGCCAGCTCACCAAAACTCCGGGAGACCCAGTACTTC. The chain couples TRBV18 to TRBJ2-5; D remains ambiguous. CDR1 is KGHSH and CDR2 is LQKENI in the germline V gene. Trimming stripped 2 bases from V and 5 bases from J, with 9 bases between. This CDR3 region has 13 residues.

The chain uses TRBV10-1 and TRBJ1-1, with 9 bases lining up with TRBD1. The CDR3 length is 14 residues. With 6 bases clipped from V and 7 bases from J, the junction kept 9 bases outside the gene matches. From germline, CDR1 is WNHNN and CDR2 SYGVQD (reference sequence). The CDR3 protein is CASRPNRGQGEAFF. The CDR3 DNA is TGCGCCAGCAGGCCAAACAGGGGGCAAGGTGAAGCTTTCTTT.

V is TRBV19 and J is TRBJ2-2; a possible D gene is TRBD1 (5 bases). This CDR3 comprises 15 residues. The ends were cut back, 6 bases at V and 3 bases at J, with 14 bases in the middle. From germline, CDR1 is LNHDA and CDR2 SQIVND (reference sequence). Written as DNA, the CDR3 is TGTGCCAGTAGGCGGACCTCACAGGACACCGGGGAGCTGTTTTTT. It is translated as CASRRTSQDTGELFF.

This rearrangement joins TRBV7-9 to TRBJ2-1, with no clear D. Trimming pared 4 bases from V and 4 bases from J, leaving 8 bases between. The germline CDR1 and CDR2 sequences are SEHNR and FQNEAQ (reference sequence). The CDR3 totals 13 residues. CDR3 sequence: CASSSTNYNEQFF. As DNA, the CDR3 is TGTGCCAGCAGCTCCACTAATTACAATGAGCAGTTCTTC.

This chain connects TRBV6-5 to TRBJ2-7, with 10 bases fitting TRBD1. The trim removed 2 bases at V and 6 bases at J, leaving 7 bases unmatched. The CDR3 loop spans 15 amino acids. Germline assignment: CDR1 MNHEY and CDR2 SVGAGI. CDR3 amino acids: CASSYKWTGGFEQYF. In nucleotides, the CDR3 is TGTGCCAGCAGTTACAAGTGGACAGGGGGATTCGAGCAGTACTTC.